This entry features one T cell receptor beta chain sequence. The antigen remains unidentified. This sample was taken from a study of PD-1 blockade in classical Hodgkin lymphoma. Study conclusions and caveats: Newly diagnosed patients were said to have less baseline TCR diversity than healthy donors did. By cycle point C4D1, TCR diversity had risen significantly in CD4+ cells (but not CD8+ cells). Complete responders possessed baseline diversity comparable to newly diagnosed patients.

Assay: immunoSEQ multiplex PCR; the TCRdb copy retains only in-frame clones and omits some. Among about 44,000 clones listed, roughly two thirds were seen once. The germline gives CDR1 LNHDA, CDR2 SQIVND (reference sequence). Trimming shortened V by 4 bases and J by 6 bases, and 16 bases separated the two germline ends. The CDR3 runs to 16 residues. Described time point: cycle 4 day 1 (C4D1), after less than seven weeks of nivolumab. In every patient, relapse followed autologous stem cell transplantation, while exposure to brentuximab vedotin differed. The sequencing here drew on peripheral blood mononuclear cells (PBMCs), taken before the fourth cycle of nivolumab. The chain carries TRBV19 and TRBJ1-6, with D possibly TRBD1 on 6 matching bases. This sequence originates from a human donor with classical Hodgkin lymphoma. The CDR3, as DNA: TGTGCCAGTAGTACTAGCATGGGACACCTTAATTCACCCCTCCACTTT. Protein product: CASSTSMGHLNSPLHF.